These 31 T cell receptor beta chains originate from one sample sequenced in a study of control samples from healthy donors and cancer patients (dated by TCRdb to about 2020). The method behind the library was the immunoSEQ multiplex PCR assay. Here the immuneACCESS table is served through TCRdb, limited to in-frame sequences with V and J called. Missing clones are a known gap in these copies; in checked studies unresolved V genes cover under half, and the rest lacks a known reason. For this sample the table gives roughly 88,000 clones, of which 91% were detected only once. Of the sample, under 20% is held by the ten largest clones. Sequenced input: blood. The receptor set was obtained from a man in his fifties in good health.

The chain recombines TRBV29-1 with TRBJ2-1; 10 nucleotides align to TRBD1. The CDR3 is 14 amino acids. V lost 7 bases and J lost 9; bases outside the gene matches: 12. Germline V gene sequence: CDR1 SQVTM, CDR2 ANQGSEA. The CDR3 loop reads CSGEGGTGVSEQFF. In DNA, the CDR3 is TGCAGCGGGGAGGGGGGGACAGGGGTGTCTGAGCAGTTCTTC.

The table lists this clone with a few counts. This sequence joins TRBV7-8 and TRBJ1-4; a possible D gene is TRBD1 (5 bases). Looked up from germline, CDR1 is SGHVS and CDR2 is FQNEAQ. The CDR3 has 18 amino acids. The V and J ends lost 1 base and 4 bases respectively, with 19 bases between them. This chain's CDR3 is CASSLVRGRGGVNEKLFF. DNA of the CDR3: TGTGCCAGCAGCTTAGTGAGGGGTCGGGGAGGGGTTAATGAAAAACTGTTTTTT.

The V gene is TRBV11-2, the J gene TRBJ1-1; D gene uncertain. The ends were cut back, 3 bases at V and 2 bases at J, with 10 bases in the middle. Germline V gene lookup returns CDR1 SGHAT and CDR2 FQNNGV. This CDR3 has 14 amino acids. For the CDR3, the DNA is TGTGCCAGCAGCTTCGAAGGCTTTAACACTGAAGCTTTCTTT. Protein: CASSFEGFNTEAFF.

The genes are TRBV18 and TRBJ1-1; D gene unclear. V was shortened by 6 bases and J by 5 bases, with 13 bases between the two germline ends. The CDR3 extends over 13 amino acids. Germline V gene data show CDR1 as KGHSH and CDR2 as LQKENI. CDR3 loop: CASSRSGLTEAFF. DNA for the CDR3: TGTGCCAGCTCGCGCTCAGGTTTGACTGAAGCTTTCTTT.

The chain recombines TRBV7-9 with TRBJ1-4; possible D gene TRBD1, 5 bases. The germline V gene has CDR1 SEHNR and CDR2 FQNEAQ (reference sequence). V was trimmed by 4 bases and J by 6 bases, leaving 15 bases between them. The CDR3 length is 15 residues. CDR3 sequence (DNA): TGTGCCAGCAGCTACCGGGGGGGAATAGATGAAAAACTGTTTTTT. Amino acid sequence: CASSYRGGIDEKLFF.

The chain joins TRBV5-1 to TRBJ2-3; possibly TRBD2 for D (6 bases). This CDR3 contains 14 residues. The germline V gene encodes CDR1 SGHRS and CDR2 YFSETQ. Trimming shortened V by 7 bases and J by 1 base, and 13 bases separated the two germline ends. The chain's CDR3 is CASSPGGGTDTQYF. For the CDR3, the DNA is TGCGCCAGCTCGCCAGGCGGGGGCACAGATACGCAGTATTTT.

The chain couples TRBV7-9 to TRBJ2-5, with D perhaps TRBD2 (6 bases). Germline V gene data show CDR1 as SEHNR and CDR2 as FQNEAQ (reference sequence). V lost 5 bases, J lost 0 bases, and 10 bases lay in between. There are 14 residues in the CDR3. The CDR3 here is CASSAGRHQETQYF. Here the CDR3 DNA reads TGTGCCAGCAGCGCGGGACGGCACCAAGAGACCCAGTACTTC.

The CDR3, as DNA: TGTGCCAGCTCATCGGGAGTAGCGGGGCCCTCCTACGAGCAGTACTTC. It yields the protein CASSSGVAGPSYEQYF. The rearrangement joins TRBV18 to TRBJ2-7, with 8 bases matching TRBD2. CDR3 length: 16 amino acids. Trimming took 5 bases from V and 0 from J; bases not matched to a gene: 9. Germline-derived CDR1 and CDR2 are KGHSH and LQKENI.

V and J are TRBV10-2 and TRBJ1-1; 7 nucleotides align to TRBD1. With V trimmed by 0 bases and J by 4 bases, 5 bases remained unmatched. CDR1 WSHSY and CDR2 SAAADI come from the germline V gene. The CDR3 totals 15 residues. This CDR3 is CASSESGRGSTEAFF. The CDR3 bases are TGCGCCAGCAGTGAGTCGGGCAGGGGGAGCACTGAAGCTTTCTTT.

The V and J genes are TRBV7-9 and TRBJ2-5; D ambiguous. CDR3 length: 14 residues. The germline V and J ends were trimmed by 4 bases and 1 base, with 10 bases remaining between them. Germline-derived CDR1 and CDR2 are SEHNR and FQNEAQ (reference sequence). The CDR3 DNA reads as TGTGCCAGCAGCTCCCCTCAGGCCCAAGAGACCCAGTACTTC. This codes for CASSSPQAQETQYF.

The chain recombines TRBV11-2 with TRBJ2-7; 7 bases agree with TRBD1. Germline loops: CDR1 SGHAT, CDR2 FQNNGV. J was trimmed by 0 bases and V by 8 bases; bases with no gene match: 10. CDR3 size: 15 residues. The CDR3 DNA reads TGTGCCAGCTCCTATTTACAGGGGAGCTCCTACGAGCAGTACTTC. This sequence encodes CASSYLQGSSYEQYF.

This clone was seen a single time. The J gene is TRBJ1-5, the V gene TRBV29-1, with D perhaps matching TRBD1 (5 bases). Germline lookup yields CDR1 SQVTM and CDR2 ANQGSEA. This CDR3 has 11 amino acids. V lost 4 bases, J lost 5 bases, and 6 bases lay in between. CDR3 nucleotide sequence: TGCAGCGTTGGAGGGGATCAGCCCCAGCATTTT. Translated: CSVGGDQPQHF.

CDR3 amino acids: CASSPFEGNEKLFF. In DNA form, the CDR3 reads TGTGCCAGCAGTCCCTTCGAGGGGAATGAAAAACTGTTTTTT. The chain has TRBV6-5 and TRBJ1-4, with D maybe TRBD1 (5 bases). Germline CDR1 MNHEY, CDR2 SVGAGI. The V end lost 5 bases, the J end lost 5 bases, and 12 bases lay between the germline ends. This CDR3 is built from 14 residues.

In this sample, this clone turned up once. This chain connects TRBV30 to TRBJ2-5, with D possibly TRBD1 on 5 matching bases. This CDR3 region has 12 residues. V dropped 5 bases and J dropped 4 bases, with 11 bases sitting between them. The germline V gene encodes CDR1 GTSNPN and CDR2 SVGIG (reference sequence). This chain's CDR3 is CAWDRGTETQYF. CDR3 in DNA: TGTGCCTGGGATAGGGGTACAGAGACCCAGTACTTC.

This chain connects TRBV7-9 to TRBJ1-2; D ambiguous. Germline CDR1 is SEHNR and CDR2 is FQNEAQ (reference sequence). The CDR3 is made up of 14 amino acids. Trimming took off 5 bases at V and 0 bases at J, with 10 bases between the two ends. CDR3: CASSVDGPNYGYTF. Here the CDR3 DNA reads TGTGCCAGCAGCGTGGACGGACCTAACTATGGCTACACCTTC.

The chain carries TRBV4-1 and TRBJ2-2, with 9 bases that match TRBD1. Germline-derived CDR1 and CDR2 are MGHRA and YSYEKL. The V gene end was trimmed by 4 bases and the J gene end by 6 bases; junction bases not matched to a gene: 9. The CDR3 loop spans 16 amino acids. The CDR3 protein is CASSPRDRVMSGELFF. In nucleotides, the CDR3 is TGCGCCAGCAGCCCCCGGGACAGGGTGATGTCCGGGGAGCTGTTTTTT.

V and J are TRBV19 and TRBJ1-1; 7 bases line up with TRBD1. The CDR3 contains 13 residues. The V gene end was trimmed by 6 bases and the J gene end by 5 bases; junction bases not matched to a gene: 6. The germline V gene has CDR1 LNHDA and CDR2 SQIVND (reference sequence). CDR3 in DNA: TGTGCCAGTAGGAGGGACAGAATTACTGAAGCTTTCTTT. Translating it yields CASRRDRITEAFF.

The CDR3 loop is CSVEPVMGYGYTF. DNA for the CDR3: TGCAGCGTTGAACCGGTGATGGGCTATGGCTACACCTTC. The chain employs TRBV29-1 and TRBJ1-2; unclear D gene. The V end was cut by 2 bases, the J end by 4 bases, with 11 bases between. This CDR3 is built from 13 residues. Germline CDR1 SQVTM, CDR2 ANQGSEA.

The chain uses TRBV6-2 or TRBV6-3 and TRBJ2-1; the D is unclear. The ends were cut back, 4 bases at V and 7 bases at J, with 5 bases in the middle. This CDR3 is built from 11 residues. The germline gives CDR1 MNHEY, CDR2 SVGEGT. CDR3 in DNA: TGTGCCAGCAGTTCAGCTAATGAGCAGTTCTTC. The encoded protein is CASSSANEQFF.

This chain uses TRBV5-6 with TRBJ2-1, with D tentatively TRBD1 (6 bases). This CDR3 spans 15 amino acids. CDR1 SGHDT and CDR2 YYEEEE come from the germline V gene. The V end lost 2 bases, the J end lost 7 bases, and 16 bases lay between the germline ends. CDR3 residues: CASSFLVGGWNEQFF. CDR3 coding DNA: TGTGCCAGCAGCTTCTTGGTAGGGGGTTGGAATGAGCAGTTCTTC.

V and J are TRBV5-1 and TRBJ2-3, with TRBD2 matching 8 bases. Germline trimming cut 0 bases from V and 7 bases from J; bases unmatched to any gene: 7. Germline V gene sequence: CDR1 SGHRS, CDR2 YFSETQ. CDR3 length equals 15 residues. The CDR3 coding sequence is TGCGCCAGCAGCTTGGTGGGCGGGGGGACCCATACGCAGTATTTT. Translation: CASSLVGGGTHTQYF.

In its sample, this clone was seen a few times. This chain uses TRBV4-3 with TRBJ1-5, with TRBD1 as a possible D gene (5 bases). CDR3 size: 15 residues. Trimming took off 0 bases at V and 2 bases at J, with 8 bases between the two ends. CDR1 LGHNA and CDR2 YSLEER come from the germline V gene. The CDR3 nucleotides read TGCGCCAGCAGCCAAGATGGGGGAGGCAATCAGCCCCAGCATTTT. Translation gives CASSQDGGGNQPQHF.

This chain's CDR3 is CASSYPTGPAGREQYF. As DNA, the CDR3 is TGTGCCAGCAGTTATCCTACAGGTCCTGCTGGACGCGAGCAGTACTTC. The V call is TRBV6-2 or TRBV6-3, the J call TRBJ2-7, with D possibly matching TRBD1 (5 bases). CDR1 is MNHEY, CDR2 SVGEGT, per germline. The germline V and J ends were trimmed by 3 bases and 6 bases, with 21 bases remaining between them. The CDR3 runs 16 residues.

This rearrangement joins TRBV6-5 to TRBJ1-1, with D hard to call. Germline CDR1 reads MNHEY; CDR2 reads SVGAGI. Between the trimmed V and J ends, which lost 5 bases and 5 bases, there was a span of 15 bases. This CDR3 is built from 14 residues. The CDR3 DNA follows: TGTGCCAGCAGTCTTACTACTGGGAGTACTGAAGCTTTCTTT. Translated, it gives CASSLTTGSTEAFF.

V usage is TRBV2 and J usage is TRBJ2-5; possible D gene TRBD2, 6 bases. Trimming removed 6 bases from V and 1 base from J, with 9 bases in between. The germline V gene has CDR1 SNHLY and CDR2 FYNNEI. The CDR3 extends over 13 amino acids. For the CDR3, the DNA is TGTGCCAGCAGACTAGCAGTCCAAGAGACCCAGTACTTC. Its translation: CASRLAVQETQYF.

The J gene is TRBJ2-7, the V gene TRBV7-2; TRBD2 aligns across 9 bases. V dropped 3 bases and J dropped 0; count of bases not matched to a gene: 9. Germline V gene sequence: CDR1 SGHTA, CDR2 FQGNSA. The CDR3 loop spans 17 amino acids. CDR3 loop: CASSFFYSGGISYEQYF. The CDR3 DNA sequence: TGTGCCAGCAGCTTTTTCTACAGCGGGGGGATCTCCTACGAGCAGTACTTC.

This chain links TRBV10-2 with TRBJ1-5; D is unresolved. The CDR3 consists of 14 residues. Between the trimmed V and J ends, which lost 4 bases and 0 bases, there was a span of 7 bases. Germline loops: CDR1 WSHSY, CDR2 SAAADI. CDR3 coding DNA: TGCGCCAGCAGTGGGATGGGTAGCAATCAGCCCCAGCATTTT. It yields the protein CASSGMGSNQPQHF.

The chain couples TRBV29-1 to TRBJ1-5, with 9 nucleotides matching TRBD1. This CDR3 region has 13 residues. With V trimmed by 7 bases and J by 4 bases, 5 bases remained unmatched. In germline, CDR1 is SQVTM, CDR2 ANQGSEA. CDR3 DNA: TGCAGCGCGAGCGGGACAGGGAATCAGCCCCAGCATTTT. As protein: CSASGTGNQPQHF.

CDR3 residues: CASSTGTGGYTF. The CDR3 region has the DNA TGTGCCAGCAGTACCGGGACAGGGGGCTACACCTTC. The V gene is TRBV2, the J gene TRBJ1-2; 9 bases agree with TRBD1. J was trimmed by 8 bases and V by 5 bases; bases with no gene match: 3. The CDR3 totals 12 residues. Per germline, CDR1 SNHLY and CDR2 FYNNEI.

The chain links TRBV9 to TRBJ1-1, with unresolved D. V was clipped by 4 bases and J by 1 base, with 11 bases between them. This CDR3 has 14 residues. Germline V gene sequence: CDR1 SGDLS, CDR2 YYNGEE. In DNA, the CDR3 is TGTGCCAGCAGCCCCCGTCTGGAGAACACTGAAGCTTTCTTT. Protein product: CASSPRLENTEAFF.

This chain connects TRBV6-6 to TRBJ2-1; 8 positions match TRBD2. The CDR3 loop spans 11 amino acids. From germline, CDR1 is MNHNY and CDR2 SVGAGI (reference sequence). The V segment lost 2 bases and the J segment 15 bases; nucleotides outside the gene matches: 3. CDR3 in DNA: TGTGCCAGCAGTTACAGCGCGGGGGGGTTCTTC. Encoded protein: CASSYSAGGFF.